Following are 26 T cell receptor beta chains from one sample sequenced in a study of T cells in localized non-small cell lung cancer. Data came from immunoSEQ multiplex PCR; TCRdb stores just in-frame clones and leaves some out. The table shows 55,000 to 75,000 clones, with less than 90% occurring only once. Here the sequenced sample was peripheral blood, taken before any cancer treatment. Every receptor here comes from a male donor at least 60 years old with stage III squamous cell lung carcinoma.

This chain connects TRBV18 to TRBJ1-2; a possible D gene is TRBD1 (5 bases). This CDR3 is 15 amino acids long. Germline-derived CDR1 and CDR2 are KGHSH and LQKENI. V was trimmed by 3 bases and J by 4 bases, leaving 15 bases between them. CDR3 nucleotides: TGTGCCAGCTCACCTCCCGGGACTGACATCTATGGCTACACCTTC. This encodes CASSPPGTDIYGYTF.

This sequence joins TRBV19 and TRBJ1-2, with D perhaps matching TRBD1 (6 bases). Germline V gene sequence: CDR1 LNHDA, CDR2 SQIVND (reference sequence). The CDR3 runs to 15 residues. The ends were cut back, 3 bases at V and 0 bases at J, with 11 bases in the middle. The CDR3 bases are TGTGCCAGTAGTATGCGGGGGCCGACTAACTATGGCTACACCTTC. Its protein is CASSMRGPTNYGYTF.

The V and J genes are TRBV6-1 and TRBJ2-5; no reliable D call. Germline-derived CDR1 and CDR2 are MNHNS and SASEGT. This CDR3 spans 11 amino acids. V was pared by 8 bases and J by 7 bases, with 11 bases between. CDR3 region: CASDAEGTQYF. CDR3 nucleotides: TGTGCCAGCGACGCCGAAGGGACCCAGTACTTC.

This clone has just one count. The V call is TRBV6-5, the J call TRBJ2-7, with 9 bases lining up with TRBD1. Germline V gives CDR1 MNHEY, CDR2 SVGAGI. The CDR3 is made up of 16 amino acids. The J segment lost 3 bases and the V segment lost 0 bases, leaving 6 bases of the junction unmatched. As DNA, the CDR3 is TGTGCCAGCAGTTACTCGAGGACAGGGGTGCTCTACGAGCAGTACTTC. This translates into CASSYSRTGVLYEQYF.

This chain joins TRBV29-1 and TRBJ2-3; D unclear. Germline V gives CDR1 SQVTM, CDR2 ANQGSEA. The CDR3 sequence is 12 residues long. V lost 3 bases to trimming and J lost 6 bases, with 10 bases between them. The CDR3 loop reads CSVDKVVDTQYF. Here the CDR3 DNA reads TGCAGCGTTGATAAGGTAGTTGATACGCAGTATTTT.

The CDR3 DNA reads TGTGCCATCAGTGAGGGTTGGCGGGGAACCGCGAACACCGGGGAGCTGTTTTTT. As protein: CAISEGWRGTANTGELFF. The gene calls are TRBV10-3 and TRBJ2-2; D is perhaps TRBD2 (6 bases). The length of the CDR3 is 18 residues. V gave up 2 bases and J gave up 0 bases, with 16 bases separating them. The germline gives CDR1 ENHRY, CDR2 SYGVKD.

The chain links TRBV6-1 to TRBJ2-1, with D possibly being TRBD2 (6 bases). Germline CDR1 reads MNHNS; CDR2 reads SASEGT. The CDR3 has 13 amino acids. The V and J ends lost 6 bases and 6 bases respectively, with 12 bases between them. This CDR3 is CASSPGLPNEQFF. The CDR3 region has the DNA TGTGCCAGCAGCCCGGGACTGCCCAATGAGCAGTTCTTC.

The chain couples TRBV29-1 to TRBJ1-1, with a possible D match to TRBD1 (6 bases). This CDR3 comprises 14 residues. Trimming stripped 7 bases from V and 4 bases from J, with 19 bases between. From germline, CDR1 is SQVTM and CDR2 ANQGSEA. The CDR3: CSAWTVRMGTEAFF. CDR3 DNA: TGCAGCGCCTGGACAGTAAGGATGGGCACTGAAGCTTTCTTT.

V gene TRBV18 combines with J gene TRBJ2-6; D not resolved. Between the trimmed V and J ends, which lost 3 bases and 2 bases, there was a span of 2 bases. The CDR3 covers 13 residues. In germline, CDR1 is KGHSH, CDR2 LQKENI. The CDR3 here is CASSPPGANVLTF. The CDR3 coding sequence is TGTGCCAGCTCACCCCCTGGGGCCAACGTCCTGACTTTC.

The V call is TRBV19, the J call TRBJ2-1; D gene unclear. This CDR3 has 15 amino acids. The germline CDR1 and CDR2 sequences are LNHDA and SQIVND (reference sequence). V was shortened by 0 bases and J by 4 bases, with 10 bases between the two germline ends. CDR3 nucleotide sequence: TGTGCCAGTAGTATAGATCTATGGCCGTACAATGAGCAGTTCTTC. Encoded protein: CASSIDLWPYNEQFF.

V usage is TRBV7-9 and J usage is TRBJ1-1; no clear D. The CDR3 has 15 residues. The germline V gene has CDR1 SEHNR and CDR2 FQNEAQ (reference sequence). Trimming cost V 5 bases and J 3 bases, with 16 bases left between them. The CDR3: CASSTFGGGHTEAFF. As DNA, the CDR3 is TGTGCCAGCAGCACCTTTGGTGGCGGCCACACTGAAGCTTTCTTT.

This chain uses TRBV11-2 with TRBJ2-5; weak D call: TRBD1 (5 bases). CDR3 length equals 15 residues. V lost 0 bases to trimming and J lost 7 bases, with 15 bases between them. Germline CDR1 reads SGHAT; CDR2 reads FQNNGV. The CDR3 reads CASSLDRGTRGTQYF. The CDR3 bases are TGTGCCAGCAGCTTAGATAGGGGAACGCGCGGGACCCAGTACTTC.

The rearrangement joins TRBV29-1 to TRBJ2-1; D not resolved. Between the trimmed V and J ends, which lost 7 bases and 1 base, there was a span of 11 bases. This CDR3 is built from 13 residues. Germline values: CDR1 SQVTM, CDR2 ANQGSEA. For the CDR3, the DNA is TGCAGCGGTACGGGTCAATCCTACAATGAGCAGTTCTTC. Amino acids: CSGTGQSYNEQFF.

The chain joins TRBV28 to TRBJ1-5; no reliable D call. V was trimmed by 3 bases and J by 0 bases, leaving 9 bases between them. CDR1 MDHEN and CDR2 SYDVKM come from the germline V gene. The length of the CDR3 is 15 residues. CDR3 coding DNA: TGTGCCAGCAGTTTTTCCAGCTATAGCAATCAGCCCCAGCATTTT. Amino acids: CASSFSSYSNQPQHF.

The genes are TRBV10-3 and TRBJ2-3, with 7 positions matching TRBD1. J gave up 9 bases and V 7 bases, and 10 bases lay outside the gene matches. This CDR3 is 13 amino acids long. Germline V gene lookup returns CDR1 ENHRY and CDR2 SYGVKD. The CDR3 loop reads CAITRDPRGTQYF. The CDR3 DNA reads TGTGCCATCACCCGGGACCCCAGGGGGACGCAGTATTTT.

The chain employs TRBV5-1 and TRBJ1-4; no definite D call. V lost 7 bases and J lost 4, with 14 bases in between. The CDR3 totals 14 residues. Looked up from germline, CDR1 is SGHRS and CDR2 is YFSETQ. The CDR3 protein is CASAPTINNEKLFF. The CDR3 DNA reads TGCGCCAGCGCTCCCACCATAAATAATGAAAAACTGTTTTTT. The full variable domain, in which reference TRBV5-1 and TRBJ1-4 provide the parts outside the CDR3, is KAGVTQTPRYLIKTRGQQVTLSCSPISGHRSVSWYQQTPGQGLQFLFEYFSETQRNKGNFPGRFSGRQFSNSRSEMNVSTLELGDSALYLCASAPTINNEKLFFGSGTQLSVL.

V gene TRBV29-1 combines with J gene TRBJ2-1, with D tentatively TRBD2 (7 bases). With 3 bases removed from V and 8 bases from J, the gap between germline ends came to 11 bases. Germline V gene data show CDR1 as SQVTM and CDR2 as ANQGSEA. CDR3 length: 12 residues. CDR3 nucleotide sequence: TGCAGCGTTGACGCGGGGGCTTATGAGCAGTTCTTC. Amino acid sequence: CSVDAGAYEQFF.

The gene calls are TRBV29-1 and TRBJ2-3, with a possible D match to TRBD1 (6 bases). V was pared by 8 bases and J by 3 bases, with 18 bases between. In germline, CDR1 is SQVTM, CDR2 ANQGSEA. This CDR3 contains 14 residues. CDR3 sequence: CSTIWGLTTDTQYF. The CDR3 DNA reads TGCAGCACCATATGGGGGCTGACTACAGATACGCAGTATTTT.

The genes are TRBV29-1 and TRBJ2-3; a weak D match, TRBD1 (6 bases). CDR3 length equals 13 residues. Trimming shortened V by 5 bases and J by 1 base, and 10 bases separated the two germline ends. Germline loops: CDR1 SQVTM, CDR2 ANQGSEA. The CDR3 loop is CSVHRDGTDTQYF. The CDR3 coding sequence is TGCAGCGTTCACAGGGACGGCACAGATACGCAGTATTTT.

V gene TRBV6-5 combines with J gene TRBJ1-2, with a weak D call TRBD1 (5 bases). V lost 4 bases, J lost 5 bases, and 11 bases lay in between. The germline gives CDR1 MNHEY, CDR2 SVGAGI. The CDR3 sequence is 13 residues long. CDR3: CASSFREVYGYTF. For the CDR3, the DNA is TGTGCCAGCAGTTTCAGGGAAGTTTATGGCTACACCTTC.

This sequence joins TRBV5-1 and TRBJ2-5; no clear D. This CDR3 region has 14 residues. Germline V gene sequence: CDR1 SGHRS, CDR2 YFSETQ. The V end lost 0 bases, the J end lost 5 bases, and 11 bases lay between the germline ends. The CDR3 DNA reads as TGCGCCAGCAGCTTGGAGGCCTCCAGGGAGACCCAGTACTTC. Amino acid sequence: CASSLEASRETQYF.

The J gene is TRBJ1-1, the V gene TRBV5-1, with a possible D match to TRBD1 (5 bases). The CDR3 consists of 13 residues. V lost 1 base and J lost 7, with 11 bases in between. CDR1 SGHRS and CDR2 YFSETQ come from the germline V gene. The chain's CDR3 is CASSLWGPLEAFF. The CDR3 region has the DNA TGCGCCAGCAGCTTGTGGGGACCGCTTGAAGCTTTCTTT.

The gene calls are TRBV29-1 and TRBJ2-2; 7 bases are shared with TRBD1. The CDR3 runs 15 residues. Germline CDR1 is SQVTM and CDR2 is ANQGSEA. The V and J ends lost 5 bases and 1 base, in that order; junction bases with no gene match: 7. CDR3 residues: CSVKQGNLNTGELFF. The DNA of the CDR3 is TGCAGCGTTAAACAGGGGAATTTGAACACCGGGGAGCTGTTTTTT.

J is TRBJ1-2 and V is TRBV6-1; D may be TRBD1 (5 bases). CDR1 and CDR2 (germline): MNHNS, SASEGT. CDR3 size: 14 residues. V was pared by 3 bases and J by 2 bases, with 10 bases between. The CDR3: CASSESSGNYGYTF. CDR3 DNA: TGTGCCAGCAGTGAGAGTTCAGGGAACTATGGCTACACCTTC.

The chain carries TRBV6-1 and TRBJ1-2, with D uncertain. Germline V gene data show CDR1 as MNHNS and CDR2 as SASEGT. The CDR3 extends over 14 amino acids. V gave up 3 bases and J gave up 4 bases, with 12 bases separating them. The DNA of the CDR3 is TGTGCCAGCAGTGATAGACGGACTTCCTATGGCTACACCTTC. This gives the protein CASSDRRTSYGYTF.

The chain links TRBV5-1 to TRBJ1-1; D gene unclear. Germline CDR1 and CDR2: SGHRS and YFSETQ. Trimming took 3 bases from V and 1 from J, leaving 7 bases between them. This CDR3 has 13 residues. The CDR3 coding sequence is TGCGCCAGCAGCTCGACACCGAACACTGAAGCTTTCTTT. This sequence encodes CASSSTPNTEAFF.